The present T cell receptor beta chain was sequenced within a study of blood T cell repertoires in COVID-19. This clone occurred once. Measured with immunoSEQ multiplex PCR; TCRdb has only the in-frame clones, and not every one. The table records approximately 400,000 clones, 81% of them present only once. The sequence derives from a human donor with acute or convalescent COVID-19. The donor label of this sample is uncertain. Source material: peripheral blood.

CDR3: CASSSGVGSIAYNEQFF. The CDR3 DNA is TGTGCCAGCAGCTCGGGGGTCGGGAGTATAGCCTACAATGAGCAGTTCTTC. The chain couples TRBV7-2 to TRBJ2-1; tentative D call: TRBD2 (6 bases). The germline V and J ends were trimmed by 4 bases and 2 bases, with 18 bases remaining between them. CDR3 size: 17 residues. CDR1 is SGHTA and CDR2 is FQGNSA in the germline V gene.